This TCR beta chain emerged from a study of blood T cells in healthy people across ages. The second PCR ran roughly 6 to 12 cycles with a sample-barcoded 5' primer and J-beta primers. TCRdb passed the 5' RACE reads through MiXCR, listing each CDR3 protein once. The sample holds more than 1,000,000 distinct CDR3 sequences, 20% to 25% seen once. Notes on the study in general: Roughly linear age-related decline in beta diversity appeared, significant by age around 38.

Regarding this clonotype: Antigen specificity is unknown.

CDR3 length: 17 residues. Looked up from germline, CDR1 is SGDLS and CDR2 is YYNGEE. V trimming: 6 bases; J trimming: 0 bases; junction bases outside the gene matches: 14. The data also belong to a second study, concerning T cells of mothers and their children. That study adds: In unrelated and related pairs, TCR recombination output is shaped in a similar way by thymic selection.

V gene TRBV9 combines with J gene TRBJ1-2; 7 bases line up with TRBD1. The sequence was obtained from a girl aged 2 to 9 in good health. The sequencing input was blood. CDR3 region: CASTSGTENIANYGYTF. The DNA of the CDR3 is TGTGCCAGCACCAGCGGGACAGAAAATATCGCTAACTATGGCTACACCTTC.